These 26 T cell receptor beta chains were sequenced from one sample in a study of blood T cell repertoires in COVID-19. Profiled with immunoSEQ multiplex PCR; TCRdb holds only in-frame clones, not every one. The profile shows under 200,000 clones, more than 75% of them singletons. The sequencing input was peripheral blood. These receptors originate from a woman older than 75 with acute or convalescent COVID-19.

The table lists this clone with many counts. The gene calls are TRBV27 and TRBJ1-2; 7 bases align to TRBD1. The germline gives CDR1 MNHEY, CDR2 SMNVEV (reference sequence). V was clipped by 1 base and J by 7 bases; unmatched bases: 9. The CDR3 extends over 15 amino acids. The CDR3 nucleotides read TGTGCCAGCAGTTTATTGACGACAGGGAGGTCTGGCTACACCTTC. Translated: CASSLLTTGRSGYTF.

The V and J genes are TRBV29-1 and TRBJ2-3; D unclear. Germline V gives CDR1 SQVTM, CDR2 ANQGSEA. V was shortened by 6 bases and J by 6 bases, with 10 bases between the two germline ends. This CDR3 has 11 amino acids. CDR3 sequence reads: CSVVPLDTQYF. Written as DNA, the CDR3 is TGCAGCGTCGTCCCCCTGGATACGCAGTATTTT.

This chain links TRBV18 with TRBJ1-2; tentative D call: TRBD1 (5 bases). Germline V gene sequence: CDR1 KGHSH, CDR2 LQKENI. CDR3 length equals 16 residues. Trimming took 2 bases from V and 3 from J, leaving 16 bases between them. CDR3 DNA: TGTGCCAGCTCACCAACGGGACTAAACTACGACTATGGCTACACCTTC. This translates into CASSPTGLNYDYGYTF.

DNA for the CDR3: TGTGCCAGCAGTTCACCTCAGACAGGGGGACAGACCCAGTACTTC. Translating gives CASSSPQTGGQTQYF. The chain recombines TRBV28 with TRBJ2-5; 9 bases are shared with TRBD1. The CDR3 sequence is 15 residues long. After removal of 4 bases from V and 6 bases from J, the junction contained 9 bases not matched to a gene. CDR1 MDHEN and CDR2 SYDVKM come from the germline V gene.

The chain has TRBV5-4 and TRBJ2-2; 8 bases agree with TRBD1. Germline lookup yields CDR1 SGHNT and CDR2 YYREEE (reference sequence). The CDR3 sequence is 17 residues long. Trimming at V came to 0 bases and at J to 2 bases, leaving 6 bases not matched to a gene. The CDR3 DNA follows: TGTGCCAGCAGCTTGGCCGGTGGACAGGGTAACACCGGGGAGCTGTTTTTT. Protein: CASSLAGGQGNTGELFF.

V and J are TRBV7-6 and TRBJ2-4; 9 nucleotides match TRBD2. Unmatched junction bases numbered 11, after V lost 2 bases and J lost 6 bases. This CDR3 is built from 17 residues. Germline CDR1 is SGHVS and CDR2 is FNYEAQ. This CDR3 reads CASSLLSGSPRGNIQYF. DNA for the CDR3: TGTGCCAGCAGCTTACTTAGCGGGAGCCCCCGGGGAAACATTCAGTACTTC.

The rearrangement links TRBV6-6 to TRBJ1-3; TRBD1 matches 9 bases. The CDR3 consists of 16 residues. Germline loops: CDR1 MNHNY, CDR2 SVGAGI (reference sequence). V shed 5 bases and J 0 bases; nucleotides not matched to a gene: 5. The CDR3 spells CASSGTTGGSGNTIYF. CDR3 DNA sequence: TGTGCCAGCAGTGGCACGACAGGGGGCTCTGGAAACACCATATATTTT.

The chain uses TRBV20-1 and TRBJ1-1; perhaps TRBD1 as D (6 bases). The CDR3 runs to 8 residues. Looked up from germline, CDR1 is DFQATT and CDR2 is SNEGSKA (reference sequence). CDR3 region: CSPIQGFF. Written as DNA, the CDR3 is TGCAGCCCCATACAGGGTTTCTTT.

J is TRBJ1-6 and V is TRBV30; D unclear. This CDR3 contains 15 residues. V lost 8 bases to trimming and J lost 5 bases, with 19 bases between them. The germline V gene has CDR1 GTSNPN and CDR2 SVGIG (reference sequence). CDR3: CAASDQQADNSPLHF. The CDR3, as DNA: TGTGCCGCATCGGACCAACAAGCGGATAATTCACCCCTCCACTTT.

The chain links TRBV3-1 (or the pseudogene TRBV3-2) to TRBJ1-1; TRBD1 aligns across 9 bases. CDR1 is LGHDT and CDR2 is YNNKEL in the germline V gene (reference sequence). The CDR3 contains 15 residues. V was clipped by 0 bases and J by 9 bases; unmatched bases: 8. The CDR3 DNA is TGTGCCAGCAGCCAAGATCTGGGAACAGGGGGCAAAGCTTTCTTT. Translating it yields CASSQDLGTGGKAFF.

This clone appeared once. The CDR3 loop reads CASWTAGLAGRTGELFF. The CDR3 DNA is TGTGCCAGTTGGACTGCAGGACTAGCGGGACGTACCGGGGAGCTGTTTTTT. This sequence joins TRBV2 and TRBJ2-2; 12 bases are a match to TRBD2. The CDR3 consists of 17 residues. Trimming removed 9 bases from V and 5 bases from J; junction bases left unmatched: 13. In germline, CDR1 is SNHLY, CDR2 FYNNEI.

V usage is TRBV18 and J usage is TRBJ2-5; 9 bases match TRBD2. J was trimmed by 6 bases and V by 8 bases; bases with no gene match: 13. The CDR3 sequence is 15 residues long. Germline V gene lookup returns CDR1 KGHSH and CDR2 LQKENI. CDR3 nucleotide sequence: TGTGCCAGCGCGCAAAGCAGCGGGAGGTCTAAGACCCAGTACTTC. This translates into CASAQSSGRSKTQYF.

The chain employs TRBV6-1 and TRBJ2-5; tentative D call: TRBD2 (5 bases). The V end lost 10 bases, the J end lost 4 bases, and 13 bases lay between the germline ends. The CDR3 contains 12 residues. Germline values: CDR1 MNHNS, CDR2 SASEGT. The CDR3 here is CAISDWRETQYF. CDR3 coding DNA: TGTGCCATCTCGGACTGGAGAGAGACCCAGTACTTC.

The chain carries TRBV4-3 and TRBJ2-2, with 7 bases aligning to TRBD1. V was pared by 1 base and J by 4 bases, with 6 bases of the junction left unmatched. The CDR3 contains 16 residues. CDR1 is LGHNA and CDR2 is YSLEER in the germline V gene. This CDR3 reads CASSQVKGAVTGELFF. As DNA, the CDR3 is TGCGCCAGCAGCCAAGTTAAGGGGGCAGTCACCGGGGAGCTGTTTTTT.

The chain recombines TRBV6-5 with TRBJ2-5, with D possibly matching TRBD2 (5 bases). Germline loops: CDR1 MNHEY, CDR2 SVGAGI. V lost 6 bases and J lost 3, with 14 bases in between. This CDR3 has 14 amino acids. CDR3 coding DNA: TGTGCCAGCAGGTATCATGGAGGAGAAGAGACCCAGTACTTC. It codes for CASRYHGGEETQYF.

This clone was counted a single time. CDR3 sequence: CATFGGQGAYYGYTF. The CDR3, as DNA: TGTGCCACCTTTGGGGGACAGGGGGCCTACTATGGCTACACCTTC. V gene TRBV19 combines with J gene TRBJ1-2; 12 bases fit TRBD1. Trimming took 10 bases from V and 3 from J; bases not matched to a gene: 9. CDR3 length: 15 residues. Germline lookup yields CDR1 LNHDA and CDR2 SQIVND (reference sequence).

This chain joins TRBV4-2 and TRBJ1-1; D gene unclear. The V gene lost 5 bases and the J gene lost 1 base, with 11 bases spanning the gap. The CDR3 covers 14 residues. Germline assignment: CDR1 LGHNA and CDR2 YNFKEQ. This chain's CDR3 is CASSKGGRNTEAFF. DNA of the CDR3: TGTGCCAGCAGCAAAGGAGGGCGGAACACTGAAGCTTTCTTT.

This chain uses TRBV5-1 with TRBJ2-1, with TRBD1 matching over 8 bases. This CDR3 contains 16 residues. Germline trimming cut 4 bases from V and 6 bases from J; bases unmatched to any gene: 12. Germline V gene sequence: CDR1 SGHRS, CDR2 YFSETQ. This chain's CDR3 is CASSARPGQVPNEQFF. CDR3 nucleotide sequence: TGCGCCAGCAGCGCCAGACCGGGACAGGTCCCCAATGAGCAGTTCTTC.

The rearrangement links TRBV6-6 to TRBJ2-7; D perhaps matches TRBD1 (6 bases). The germline V gene encodes CDR1 MNHNY and CDR2 SVGAGI (reference sequence). V dropped 4 bases and J dropped 5 bases, with 21 bases sitting between them. This CDR3 contains 16 residues. CDR3 nucleotide sequence: TGTGCCAGCAGTTCCTCAAAAGGGGGAAGTTTCCACGAGCAGTACTTC. Its translation is CASSSSKGGSFHEQYF.

The chain combines TRBV19 with TRBJ2-3; D unclear. The V and J ends lost 2 bases and 1 base respectively, with 10 bases between them. Germline V gives CDR1 LNHDA, CDR2 SQIVND (reference sequence). The CDR3 covers 15 residues. This chain's CDR3 is CASSITGGGTDTQYF. Here the CDR3 DNA reads TGTGCCAGTAGTATAACTGGCGGAGGCACAGATACGCAGTATTTT.

This sequence joins TRBV5-6 and TRBJ2-5; tentatively, D is TRBD2 (6 bases). Germline V gives CDR1 SGHDT, CDR2 YYEEEE. The CDR3 runs to 14 residues. Trimming removed 1 base from V and 9 bases from J, with 16 bases in between. The CDR3: CASSLMGRGRSQYF. The CDR3 nucleotides are TGTGCCAGCAGCTTGATGGGCCGGGGGAGATCCCAGTACTTC.

A few counts support this clone. This chain joins TRBV18 and TRBJ1-2, with a weak D call TRBD1 (5 bases). CDR3 length: 16 residues. V was cut by 1 base and J by 8 bases, with 20 bases left in between. Per germline, CDR1 KGHSH and CDR2 LQKENI. The CDR3 loop is CASSPQSRPRGYGYTF. DNA of the CDR3: TGTGCCAGCTCACCACAATCCAGACCAAGGGGCTACGGCTACACCTTC.

Only one count was recorded for this clone. This rearrangement joins TRBV5-1 to TRBJ2-1; TRBD1 agrees at 9 bases. J lost 4 bases, V lost 0 bases, and 2 bases had no gene match. Per the germline V gene, CDR1 is SGHRS and CDR2 is YFSETQ. This CDR3 contains 15 residues. CDR3 sequence (DNA): TGCGCCAGCAGCTTGGTAGGACAGGGGTACAATGAGCAGTTCTTC. Its protein is CASSLVGQGYNEQFF.

The chain has TRBV28 and TRBJ2-7; 10 bases map to TRBD2. Germline V gene data show CDR1 as MDHEN and CDR2 as SYDVKM. The V segment lost 4 bases and the J segment 3 bases; nucleotides outside the gene matches: 15. The CDR3 consists of 18 residues. The chain's CDR3 is CASSYPPYLAGDNYEQYF. The DNA of the CDR3 is TGTGCCAGCAGTTACCCACCTTATCTAGCGGGAGATAACTACGAGCAGTACTTC.

J is TRBJ2-5 and V is TRBV12-5, with D perhaps matching TRBD2 (6 bases). Germline assignment: CDR1 LGHNT and CDR2 FRNRAP. Trimming shortened V by 6 bases and J by 3 bases, and 11 bases separated the two germline ends. This CDR3 spans 13 amino acids. This CDR3 is CASGTGTEETQYF. As DNA, the CDR3 is TGTGCTAGTGGGACCGGGACTGAAGAGACCCAGTACTTC.

The chain recombines TRBV29-1 with TRBJ2-1, with TRBD1 identical over 8 bases. The ends lost 4 bases at V and 0 bases at J; junction bases unmatched: 8. The CDR3 length is 16 residues. Germline V CDR1 and CDR2: SQVTM, ANQGSEA. The CDR3 loop reads CSVGDRSAFSYNEQFF. In nucleotides, the CDR3 is TGCAGCGTTGGGGACAGGTCCGCATTCTCCTACAATGAGCAGTTCTTC.